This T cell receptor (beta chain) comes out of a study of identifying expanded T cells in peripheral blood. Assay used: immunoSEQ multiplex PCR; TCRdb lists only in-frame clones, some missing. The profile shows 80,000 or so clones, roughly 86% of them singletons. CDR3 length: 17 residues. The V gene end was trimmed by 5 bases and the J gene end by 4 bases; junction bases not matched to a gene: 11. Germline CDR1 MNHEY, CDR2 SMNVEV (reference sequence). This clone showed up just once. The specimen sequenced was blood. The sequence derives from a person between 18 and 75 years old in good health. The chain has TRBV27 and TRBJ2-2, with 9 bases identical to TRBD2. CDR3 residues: CASSARGSGSTTGELFF. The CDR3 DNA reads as TGTGCCAGCAGTGCCCGGGGTAGCGGGAGTACCACCGGGGAGCTGTTTTTT.